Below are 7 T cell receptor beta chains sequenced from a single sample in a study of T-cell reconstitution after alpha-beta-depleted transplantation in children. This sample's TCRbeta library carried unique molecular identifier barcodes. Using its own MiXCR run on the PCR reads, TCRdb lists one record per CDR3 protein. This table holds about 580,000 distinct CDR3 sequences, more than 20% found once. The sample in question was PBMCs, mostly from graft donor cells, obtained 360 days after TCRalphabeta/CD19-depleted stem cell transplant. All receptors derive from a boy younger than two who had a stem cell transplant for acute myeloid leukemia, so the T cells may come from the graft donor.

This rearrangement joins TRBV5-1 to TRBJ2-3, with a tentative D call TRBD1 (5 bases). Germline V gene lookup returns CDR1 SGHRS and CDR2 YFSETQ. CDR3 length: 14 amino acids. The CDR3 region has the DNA TGCACCACCAAGACCAGGGTTCAAACAGATACGCAGTATTTT. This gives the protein CTTKTRVQTDTQYF.

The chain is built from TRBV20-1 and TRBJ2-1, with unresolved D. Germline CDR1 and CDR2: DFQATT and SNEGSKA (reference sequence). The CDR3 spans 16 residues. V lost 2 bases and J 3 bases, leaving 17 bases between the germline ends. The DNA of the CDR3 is TGCAGTGCTAGACAACAACACCAACGGGTCTACAATGAGCAGTTCTTC. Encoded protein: CSARQQHQRVYNEQFF.

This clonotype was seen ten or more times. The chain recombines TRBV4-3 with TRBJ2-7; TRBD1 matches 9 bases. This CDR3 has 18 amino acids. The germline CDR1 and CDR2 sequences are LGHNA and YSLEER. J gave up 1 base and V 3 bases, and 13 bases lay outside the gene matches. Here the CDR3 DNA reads TGCGCCAGCAGCCAGTATGCGTTCCGGGACAGGGCTTCCTACGAGCAGTACTTC. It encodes CASSQYAFRDRASYEQYF.

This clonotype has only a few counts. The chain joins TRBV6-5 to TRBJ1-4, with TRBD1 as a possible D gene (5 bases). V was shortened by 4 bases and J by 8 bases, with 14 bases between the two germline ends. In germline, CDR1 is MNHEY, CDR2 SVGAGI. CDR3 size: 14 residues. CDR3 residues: CASSLLGEIEKLFF. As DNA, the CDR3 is TGTGCCAGCAGTTTACTGGGGGAAATCGAAAAACTGTTTTTT.

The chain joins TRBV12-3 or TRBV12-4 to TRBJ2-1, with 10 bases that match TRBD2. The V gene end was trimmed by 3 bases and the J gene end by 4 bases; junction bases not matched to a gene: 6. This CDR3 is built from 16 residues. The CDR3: CASSFSGLAEYNEQFF. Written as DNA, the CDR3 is TGTGCCAGCAGTTTTTCAGGACTAGCGGAATACAATGAGCAGTTCTTC.

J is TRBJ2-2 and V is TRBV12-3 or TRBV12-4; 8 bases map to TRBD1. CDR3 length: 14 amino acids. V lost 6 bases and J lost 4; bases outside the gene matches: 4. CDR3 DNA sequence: TGTGCCAGCAGGCTGACAGGGGTCACCGGGGAGCTGTTTTTT. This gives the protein CASRLTGVTGELFF.

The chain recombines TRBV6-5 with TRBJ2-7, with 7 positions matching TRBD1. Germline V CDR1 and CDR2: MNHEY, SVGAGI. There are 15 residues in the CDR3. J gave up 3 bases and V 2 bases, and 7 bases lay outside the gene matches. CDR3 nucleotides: TGTGCCAGCAGTTACGGGACAGACACGGGCTACGAGCAGTACTTC. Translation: CASSYGTDTGYEQYF.